The 16 T cell receptor beta chains listed next were all sequenced from one sample in a study of blood T cell repertoires in COVID-19. Libraries were prepared by immunoSEQ multiplex PCR; TCRdb keeps only in-frame clonotypes and omits some of them. The table lists about 69,000 clones, around 79% of them singletons. The sample comprised peripheral blood. These receptor sequences come from a man in his sixties with acute or convalescent COVID-19.

The chain carries TRBV7-9 and TRBJ1-5; possible D gene TRBD1, 5 bases. The CDR3 loop spans 14 amino acids. Trimming left V 2 bases short and J 7 bases short, with 12 bases between. Germline CDR1 reads SEHNR; CDR2 reads FQNEAQ (reference sequence). The CDR3 DNA sequence: TGTGCCAGCAGCTTAATAGGTAGGGGCCAGCCCCAGCATTTT. This codes for CASSLIGRGQPQHF.

The chain uses TRBV7-9 and TRBJ1-5, with TRBD1 matching over 8 bases. The CDR3 is 15 amino acids. Germline CDR1 SEHNR, CDR2 FQNEAQ (reference sequence). Trimming removed 5 bases from V and 2 bases from J; junction bases left unmatched: 5. The CDR3 nucleotides read TGTGCCAGCAGCGAGGACAGGGTTGGCAATCAGCCCCAGCATTTT. This encodes CASSEDRVGNQPQHF.

V usage is TRBV19 and J usage is TRBJ1-3, with D unclear. The CDR3 spans 15 residues. The V end lost 3 bases, the J end lost 0 bases, and 9 bases lay between the germline ends. Germline V lookup: CDR1 LNHDA, CDR2 SQIVND (reference sequence). The chain's CDR3 is CASSMEFHSGNTIYF. CDR3 in DNA: TGTGCCAGTAGTATGGAGTTCCACTCTGGAAACACCATATATTTT.

The V call is TRBV6-1, the J call TRBJ1-6, with D tentatively TRBD1 (5 bases). This CDR3 comprises 14 residues. Germline CDR1 reads MNHNS; CDR2 reads SASEGT. The V end was cut by 2 bases, the J end by 6 bases, with 8 bases between. This CDR3 is CASSEKGSNSPLHF. The CDR3 DNA is TGTGCCAGCAGTGAAAAGGGGTCTAATTCACCCCTCCACTTT.

The CDR3 sequence: CASSPPAQETQYF. CDR3 DNA sequence: TGTGCCAGCAGCCCCCCCGCGCAAGAGACCCAGTACTTC. The V call is TRBV5-4, the J call TRBJ2-5; unclear D gene. The length of the CDR3 is 13 residues. V dropped 4 bases and J dropped 2 bases, with 9 bases sitting between them. Germline V CDR1 and CDR2: SGHNT, YYREEE (reference sequence).

The chain joins TRBV2 to TRBJ1-6; 12 bases line up with TRBD1. The trim removed 6 bases at V and 7 bases at J, leaving 10 bases unmatched. The CDR3 loop spans 17 amino acids. Germline V CDR1 and CDR2: SNHLY, FYNNEI. This chain's CDR3 is CASRAGDRGRGNSPLHF. DNA for the CDR3: TGTGCCAGCAGGGCCGGGGACAGGGGGCGCGGGAATTCACCCCTCCACTTT.

The rearrangement uses TRBV4-1 and TRBJ2-5, with 8 bases aligning to TRBD2. V trimming: 4 bases; J trimming: 5 bases; junction bases outside the gene matches: 6. This CDR3 region has 14 residues. CDR1 MGHRA and CDR2 YSYEKL come from the germline V gene. This CDR3 is CASSLGLAEETQYF. DNA of the CDR3: TGCGCCAGCAGCCTCGGACTAGCCGAGGAGACCCAGTACTTC.

The rearrangement joins TRBV19 to TRBJ2-1; the match to TRBD1 covers 10 bases. This CDR3 comprises 16 residues. The junction had 11 bases not matched to a gene; V was cut back by 5 bases and J by 7 bases. CDR1 is LNHDA, CDR2 SQIVND, per germline (reference sequence). The CDR3 loop is CASSSGDRGRRNEQFF. The CDR3, as DNA: TGTGCCAGTAGTTCAGGAGACAGGGGGCGCCGGAATGAGCAGTTCTTC.

This chain links TRBV5-4 with TRBJ1-2; maybe TRBD1 (5 bases). Germline CDR1 reads SGHNT; CDR2 reads YYREEE (reference sequence). The CDR3 consists of 14 residues. V lost 1 base and J 6 bases, leaving 13 bases between the germline ends. CDR3 sequence (DNA): TGTGCCAGCAGCTTGTTTGGAGGGGTGGATGGCTACACCTTC. It encodes CASSLFGGVDGYTF.

V gene TRBV4-1 combines with J gene TRBJ1-2, with D tentatively TRBD1 (6 bases). The CDR3 has 16 residues. Germline loops: CDR1 MGHRA, CDR2 YSYEKL. V lost 3 bases to trimming and J lost 3 bases, with 17 bases between them. The CDR3 is CASSHKGGAGDYGYTF. For the CDR3, the DNA is TGCGCCAGCAGCCACAAAGGGGGGGCGGGGGACTATGGCTACACCTTC.

The rearrangement uses TRBV5-6 and TRBJ1-2, with 9 bases lining up with TRBD1. This CDR3 is built from 14 residues. Germline assignment: CDR1 SGHDT and CDR2 YYEEEE. V lost 0 bases, J lost 6 bases, and 3 bases stayed unmatched. The CDR3 here is CASSLGTGADGYTF. The CDR3 coding sequence is TGTGCCAGCAGCTTGGGGACAGGGGCGGATGGCTACACCTTC.

The rearrangement links TRBV11-3 to TRBJ2-5; TRBD2 aligns across 11 bases. The CDR3 consists of 16 residues. Trimming at V came to 3 bases and at J to 2 bases, leaving 5 bases not matched to a gene. CDR1 and CDR2 (germline): SGHNT, YENEEA. The CDR3 bases are TGTGCCAGCAGCTTCAGGGCTAGCGGGGGGCAAGAGACCCAGTACTTC. The encoded protein is CASSFRASGGQETQYF.

The chain links TRBV19 to TRBJ1-5; no reliable D call. The germline V and J ends were trimmed by 5 bases and 2 bases, with 13 bases remaining between them. Germline V gene lookup returns CDR1 LNHDA and CDR2 SQIVND (reference sequence). This CDR3 comprises 15 residues. The CDR3 reads CASSPTTGGNQPQHF. DNA of the CDR3: TGTGCCAGTAGTCCGACAACCGGGGGCAATCAGCCCCAGCATTTT.

This clone was detected only once. The CDR3 DNA sequence: TGTGCCAGCAGCCGACTAGCGGGGGGTGGGGCCTACAATGAGCAGTTCTTC. Translated: CASSRLAGGGAYNEQFF. The V call is TRBV3-1 (or the pseudogene TRBV3-2), the J call TRBJ2-1, with 13 bases identical to TRBD2. This CDR3 region has 17 residues. V lost 4 bases and J lost 2; bases outside the gene matches: 5. Germline CDR1 is LGHDT and CDR2 is YNNKEL (reference sequence).

The chain couples TRBV10-1 to TRBJ2-5; 11 nucleotides match TRBD2. Germline CDR1 is WNHNN and CDR2 is SYGVQD (reference sequence). The CDR3 has 16 amino acids. After removal of 2 bases from V and 2 bases from J, the junction contained 4 bases not matched to a gene. The CDR3 sequence: CASSESTSGGQETQYF. The CDR3 region has the DNA TGCGCCAGCAGTGAGAGTACTAGCGGGGGTCAAGAGACCCAGTACTTC.

The genes are TRBV18 and TRBJ1-1; no firm D call. V was clipped by 4 bases and J by 1 base, with 10 bases between them. CDR1 is KGHSH and CDR2 is LQKENI in the germline V gene. This CDR3 has 14 residues. The CDR3 is CASSLQTRNTEAFF. DNA of the CDR3: TGTGCCAGCTCACTCCAGACACGGAACACTGAAGCTTTCTTT.